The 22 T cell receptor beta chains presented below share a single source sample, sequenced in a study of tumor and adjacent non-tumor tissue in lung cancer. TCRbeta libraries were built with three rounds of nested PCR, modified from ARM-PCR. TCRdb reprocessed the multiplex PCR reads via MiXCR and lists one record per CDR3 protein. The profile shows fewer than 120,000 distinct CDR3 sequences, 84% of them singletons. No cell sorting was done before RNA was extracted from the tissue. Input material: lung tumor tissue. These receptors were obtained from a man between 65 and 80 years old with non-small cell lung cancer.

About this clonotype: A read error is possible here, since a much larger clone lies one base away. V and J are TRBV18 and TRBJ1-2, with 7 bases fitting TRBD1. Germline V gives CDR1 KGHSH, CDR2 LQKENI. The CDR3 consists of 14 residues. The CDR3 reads CASAPMTGNYGYTF. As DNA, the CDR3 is TGTGCCAGCGCACCAATGACAGGGAACTATGGCTACACCTTC.

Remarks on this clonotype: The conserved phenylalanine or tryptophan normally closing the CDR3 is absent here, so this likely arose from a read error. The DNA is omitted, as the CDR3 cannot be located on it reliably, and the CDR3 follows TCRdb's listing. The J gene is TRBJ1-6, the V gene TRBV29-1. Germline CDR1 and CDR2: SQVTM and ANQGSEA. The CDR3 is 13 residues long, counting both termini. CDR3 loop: CSLAEPRDSPLQS.

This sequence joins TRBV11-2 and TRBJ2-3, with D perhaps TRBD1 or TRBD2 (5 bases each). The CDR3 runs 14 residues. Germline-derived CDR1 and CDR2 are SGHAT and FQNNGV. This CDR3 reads CLSSSEGFSDTQYF. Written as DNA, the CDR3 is TGTCTCAGCAGCTCAGAGGGGTTCTCAGATACGCAGTATTTT.

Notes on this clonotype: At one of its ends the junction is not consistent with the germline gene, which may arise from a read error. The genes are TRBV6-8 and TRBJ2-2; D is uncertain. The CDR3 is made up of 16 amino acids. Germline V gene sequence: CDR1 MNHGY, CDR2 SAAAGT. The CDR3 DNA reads TGTGCCAGCAGTCGGTCCGAGATCATGAACACCGTGGAGCTGTTTTTT. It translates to CASSRSEIMNTVELFF.

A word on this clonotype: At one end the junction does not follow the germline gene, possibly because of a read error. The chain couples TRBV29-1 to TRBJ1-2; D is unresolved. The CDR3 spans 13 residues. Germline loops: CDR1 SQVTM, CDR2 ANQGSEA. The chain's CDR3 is CSVLETGAYGYTF. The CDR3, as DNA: TGCAGCGTTCTCGAGACGGGAGCCTATGGGTACACATTC.

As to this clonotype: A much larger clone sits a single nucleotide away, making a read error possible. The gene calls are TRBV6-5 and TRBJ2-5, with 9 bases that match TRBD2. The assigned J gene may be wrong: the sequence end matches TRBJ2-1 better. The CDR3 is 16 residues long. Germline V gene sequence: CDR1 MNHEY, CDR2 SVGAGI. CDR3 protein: CASSYTVAGEKETQFF. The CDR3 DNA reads TGTGCCAGCAGTTACACGGTAGCGGGGGAAAAAGAGACCCAGTTCTTC.

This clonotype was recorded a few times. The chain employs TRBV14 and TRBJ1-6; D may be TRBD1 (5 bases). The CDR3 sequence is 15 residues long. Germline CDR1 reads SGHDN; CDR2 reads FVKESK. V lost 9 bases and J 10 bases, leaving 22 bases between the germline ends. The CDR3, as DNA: TGTGCCAGTAGTCAAGAGGGGTTAGTTGGGTCACCCCTCCACTTT. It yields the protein CASSQEGLVGSPLHF. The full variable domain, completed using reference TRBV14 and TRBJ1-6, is EAGVTQFPSHSVIEKGQTVTLRCDPISGHDNLYWYRRVMGKEIKFLLHFVKESKQDESGMPNNRFLAERTGGTYSTLKVQPAELEDSGVYFCASSQEGLVGSPLHFGNGTRLTVT.

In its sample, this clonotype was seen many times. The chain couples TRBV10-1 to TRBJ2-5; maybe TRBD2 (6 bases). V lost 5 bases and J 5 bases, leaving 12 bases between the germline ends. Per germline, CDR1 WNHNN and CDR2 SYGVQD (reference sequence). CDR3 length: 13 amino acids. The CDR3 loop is CASSRLVRETQYF. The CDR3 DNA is TGCGCCAGCAGTCGACTAGTACGCGAGACCCAGTACTTC.

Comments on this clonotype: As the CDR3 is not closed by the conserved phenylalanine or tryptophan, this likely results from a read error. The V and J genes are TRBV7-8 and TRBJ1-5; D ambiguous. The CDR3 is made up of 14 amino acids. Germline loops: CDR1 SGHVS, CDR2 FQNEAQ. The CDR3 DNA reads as TGTGCCAGCAGCCAGACGGTTAGCTATCAGCCCCAGCATTAT. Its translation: CASSQTVSYQPQHY.

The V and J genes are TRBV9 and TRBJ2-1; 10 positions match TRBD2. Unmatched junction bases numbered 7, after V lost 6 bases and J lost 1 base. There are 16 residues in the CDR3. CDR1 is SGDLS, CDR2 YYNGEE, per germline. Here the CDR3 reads CASNGPSGRSYNEQFF. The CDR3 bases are TGTGCCAGCAACGGACCTAGCGGGAGATCCTACAATGAGCAGTTCTTC.

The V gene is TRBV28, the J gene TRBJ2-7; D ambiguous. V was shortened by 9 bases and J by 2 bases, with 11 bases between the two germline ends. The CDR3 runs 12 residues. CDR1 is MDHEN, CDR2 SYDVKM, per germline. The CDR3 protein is CASNNLAYEQYF. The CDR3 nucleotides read TGTGCCAGTAATAACTTGGCCTACGAGCAGTACTTC. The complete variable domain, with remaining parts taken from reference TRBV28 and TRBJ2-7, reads DVKVTQSSRYLVKRTGEKVFLECVQDMDHENMFWYRQDPGLGLRLIYFSYDVKMKEKGDIPEGYSVSREKKERFSLILESASTNQTSMYLCASNNLAYEQYFGPGTRLTVT.

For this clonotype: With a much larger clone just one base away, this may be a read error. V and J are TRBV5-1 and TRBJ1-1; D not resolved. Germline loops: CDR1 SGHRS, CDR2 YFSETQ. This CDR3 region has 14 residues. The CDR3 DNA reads TGCGCCAGCACCGAGGGTTTAATGAACACTGAAGCTATCTTT. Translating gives CASTEGLMNTEAIF.

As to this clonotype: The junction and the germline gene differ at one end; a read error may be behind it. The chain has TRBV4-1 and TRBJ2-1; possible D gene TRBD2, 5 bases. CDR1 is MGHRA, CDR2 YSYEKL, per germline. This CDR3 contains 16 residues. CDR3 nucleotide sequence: TGCGCCATCTCACTCTCTCTAGTGGGAGCCTACAATGAGAAGTTCTTC. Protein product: CAISLSLVGAYNEKFF.

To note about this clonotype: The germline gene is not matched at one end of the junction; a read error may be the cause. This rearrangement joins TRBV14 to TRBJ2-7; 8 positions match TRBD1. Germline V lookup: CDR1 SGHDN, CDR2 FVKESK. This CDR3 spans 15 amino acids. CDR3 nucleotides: TGTGTCAGCAGCCCCAGGACAGGGACGATCTACGAGCAGTACTTC. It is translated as CVSSPRTGTIYEQYF.

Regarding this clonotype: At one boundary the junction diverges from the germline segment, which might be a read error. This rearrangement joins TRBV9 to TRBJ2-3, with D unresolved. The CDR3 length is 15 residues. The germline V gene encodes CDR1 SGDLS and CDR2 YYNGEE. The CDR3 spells CASNVGFRGTDTQYF. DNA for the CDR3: TGTGCCAGCAACGTAGGTTTTAGGGGCACAGATACGCAGTATTTT.

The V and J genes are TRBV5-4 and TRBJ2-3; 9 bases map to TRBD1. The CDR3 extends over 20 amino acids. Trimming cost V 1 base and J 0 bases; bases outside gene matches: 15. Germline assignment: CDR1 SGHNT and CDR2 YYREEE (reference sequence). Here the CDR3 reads CASSLSLWTGETTSTDTQYF. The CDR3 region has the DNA TGTGCCAGCAGCTTGTCTTTGTGGACAGGGGAGACTACTAGCACAGATACGCAGTATTTT.

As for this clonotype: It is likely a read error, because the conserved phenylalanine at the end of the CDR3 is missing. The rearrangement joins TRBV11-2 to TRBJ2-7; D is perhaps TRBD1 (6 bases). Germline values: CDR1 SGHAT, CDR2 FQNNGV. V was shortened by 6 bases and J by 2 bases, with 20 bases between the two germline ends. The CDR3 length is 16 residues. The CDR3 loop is CASSPPAGTRTYEQYY. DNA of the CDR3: TGTGCCAGCAGTCCCCCCGCCGGGACACGAACCTACGAGCAGTACTAC.

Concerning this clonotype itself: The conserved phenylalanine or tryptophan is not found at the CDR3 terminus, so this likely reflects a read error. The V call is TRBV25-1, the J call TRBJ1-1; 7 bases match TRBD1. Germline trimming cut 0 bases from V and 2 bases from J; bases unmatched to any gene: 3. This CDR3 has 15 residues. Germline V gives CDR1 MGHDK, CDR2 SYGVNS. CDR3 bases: TGTGCCAGCAGTGAATACGGGACAGCTAACACTGAAGCTTTCGTT. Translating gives CASSEYGTANTEAFV.

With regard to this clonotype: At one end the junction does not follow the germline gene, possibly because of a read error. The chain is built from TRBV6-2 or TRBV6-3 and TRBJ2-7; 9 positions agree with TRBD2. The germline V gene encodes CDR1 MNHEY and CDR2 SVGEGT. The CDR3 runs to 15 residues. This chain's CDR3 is CASSYAPSGAWKQNF. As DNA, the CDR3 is TGTGCCAGTAGTTACGCCCCTAGCGGGGCCTGGAAGCAGAACTTC.

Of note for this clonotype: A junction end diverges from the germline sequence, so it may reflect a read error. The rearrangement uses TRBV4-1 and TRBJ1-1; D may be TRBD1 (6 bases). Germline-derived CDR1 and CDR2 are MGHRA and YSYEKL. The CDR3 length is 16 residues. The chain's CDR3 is CASSQDLRGRTTEVFF. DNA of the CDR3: TGCGCCAGCAGCCAAGATCTGAGGGGGAGGACCACTGAAGTTTTCTTT.

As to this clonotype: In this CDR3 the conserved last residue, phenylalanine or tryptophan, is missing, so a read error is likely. This CDR3 is CASRLARQYNKQFI. The CDR3 DNA follows: TGTGCCAGCAGATTAGCGAGACAGTACAATAAGCAGTTCATC. The chain carries TRBV11-2 and TRBJ2-1; perhaps D is TRBD1 or TRBD2 (5 bases each). Germline loops: CDR1 SGHAT, CDR2 FQNNGV. This CDR3 spans 14 amino acids.

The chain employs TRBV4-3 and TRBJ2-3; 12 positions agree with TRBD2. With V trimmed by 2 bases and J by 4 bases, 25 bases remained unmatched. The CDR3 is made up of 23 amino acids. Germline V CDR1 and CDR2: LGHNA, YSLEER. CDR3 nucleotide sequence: TGCGCCAGCAGCCAATGGTTTGGGGGTGGGCTAGCGGGAGGGCGAAATCACCCAGATACGCAGTATTTT. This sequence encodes CASSQWFGGGLAGGRNHPDTQYF.